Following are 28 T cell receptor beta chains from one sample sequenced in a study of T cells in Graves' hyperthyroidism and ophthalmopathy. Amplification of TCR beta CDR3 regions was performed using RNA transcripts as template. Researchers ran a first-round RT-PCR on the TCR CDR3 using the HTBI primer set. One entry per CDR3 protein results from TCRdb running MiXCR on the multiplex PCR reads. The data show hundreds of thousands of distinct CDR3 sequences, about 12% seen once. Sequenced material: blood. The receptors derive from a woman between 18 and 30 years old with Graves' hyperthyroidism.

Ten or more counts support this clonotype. CDR3 in amino acids: CASSLAPRLAGSNEQFF. The CDR3 region has the DNA TGTGCCAGCAGCTTAGCCCCTAGACTAGCGGGTAGCAATGAGCAGTTCTTC. The chain recombines TRBV7-2 with TRBJ2-1; 10 bases match TRBD2. This CDR3 contains 17 residues. Germline V CDR1 and CDR2: SGHTA, FQGNSA. Unmatched junction bases numbered 8, after V lost 0 bases and J lost 6 bases.

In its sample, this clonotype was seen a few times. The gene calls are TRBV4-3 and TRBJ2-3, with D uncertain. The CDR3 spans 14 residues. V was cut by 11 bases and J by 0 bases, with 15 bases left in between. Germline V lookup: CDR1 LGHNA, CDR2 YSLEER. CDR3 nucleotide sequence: TGCGCCCCCCGTCTGGCGTCTAGCACAGATACGCAGTATTTT. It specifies CAPRLASSTDTQYF.

The CDR3 DNA reads as TGTGCCAGCAGTCGCCCCAGACAGGCCTCCTATAATTCACCCCTCCACTTT. The encoded protein is CASSRPRQASYNSPLHF. The chain joins TRBV12-3 or TRBV12-4 to TRBJ1-6; tentatively, D is TRBD1 (6 bases). This CDR3 comprises 17 residues. Trimming stripped 5 bases from V and 0 bases from J, with 14 bases between.

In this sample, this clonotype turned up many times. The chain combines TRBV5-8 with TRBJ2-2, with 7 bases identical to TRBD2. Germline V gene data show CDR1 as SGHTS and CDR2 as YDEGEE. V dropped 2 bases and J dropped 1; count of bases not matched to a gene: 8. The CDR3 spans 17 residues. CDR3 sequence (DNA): TGTGCCAGCAGCTTTTTAAGGCTAGCGGAGAACACCGGGGAGCTGTTTTTT. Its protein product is CASSFLRLAENTGELFF.

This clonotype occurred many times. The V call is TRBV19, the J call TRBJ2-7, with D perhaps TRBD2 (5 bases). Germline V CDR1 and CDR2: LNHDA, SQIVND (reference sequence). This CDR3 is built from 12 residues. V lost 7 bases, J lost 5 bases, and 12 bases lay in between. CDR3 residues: CASKEGENEQYF. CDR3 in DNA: TGTGCCAGTAAAGAGGGTGAGAACGAGCAGTACTTC. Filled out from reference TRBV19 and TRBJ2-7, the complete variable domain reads DGGITQSPKYLFRKEGQNVTLSCEQNLNHDAMYWYRQDPGQGLRLIYYSQIVNDFQKGDIAEGYSVSREKKESFPLTVTSAQKNPTAFYLCASKEGENEQYFGPGTRLTVT.

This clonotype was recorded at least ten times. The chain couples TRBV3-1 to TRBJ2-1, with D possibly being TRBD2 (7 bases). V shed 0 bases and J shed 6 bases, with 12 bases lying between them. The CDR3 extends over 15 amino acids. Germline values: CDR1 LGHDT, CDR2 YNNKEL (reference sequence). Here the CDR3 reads CASSQDWGGGNEQFF. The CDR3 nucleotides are TGTGCCAGCAGCCAAGATTGGGGAGGGGGCAATGAGCAGTTCTTC.

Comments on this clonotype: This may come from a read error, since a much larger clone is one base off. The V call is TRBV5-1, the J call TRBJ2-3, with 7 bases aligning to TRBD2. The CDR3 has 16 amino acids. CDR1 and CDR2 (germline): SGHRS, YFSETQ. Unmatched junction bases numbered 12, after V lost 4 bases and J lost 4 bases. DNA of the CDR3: TGCGCCAGCAGCCCTGATGGGGCGGGAGTGCCAGATACGCAGTATTTT. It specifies CASSPDGAGVPDTQYF.

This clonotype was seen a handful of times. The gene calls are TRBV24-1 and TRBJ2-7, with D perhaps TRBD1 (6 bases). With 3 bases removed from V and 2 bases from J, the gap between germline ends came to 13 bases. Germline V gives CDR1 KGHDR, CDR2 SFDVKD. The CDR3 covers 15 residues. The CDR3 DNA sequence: TGTGCCACCAGTGATGCTAGGACAGACCCCTACGAGCAGTACTTC. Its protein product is CATSDARTDPYEQYF.

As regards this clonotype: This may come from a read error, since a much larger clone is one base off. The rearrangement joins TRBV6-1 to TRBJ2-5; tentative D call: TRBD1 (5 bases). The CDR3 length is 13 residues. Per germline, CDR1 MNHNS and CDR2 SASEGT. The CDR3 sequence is CASTAAGQETQHF. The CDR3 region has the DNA TGTGCCAGCACGGCGGCAGGACAAGAGACCCAGCACTTC.

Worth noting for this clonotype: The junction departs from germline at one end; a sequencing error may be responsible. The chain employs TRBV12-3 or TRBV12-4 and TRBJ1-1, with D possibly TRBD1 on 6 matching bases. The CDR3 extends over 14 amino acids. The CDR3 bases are TGTGCCAGCAGCCTAGGGACACCGAACACTGGAGCTTTCTTT. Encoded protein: CASSLGTPNTGAFF.

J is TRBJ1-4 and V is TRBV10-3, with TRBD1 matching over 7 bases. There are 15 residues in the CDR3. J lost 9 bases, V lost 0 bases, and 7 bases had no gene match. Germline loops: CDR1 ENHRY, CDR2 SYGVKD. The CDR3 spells CAISESGEGAQKLFF. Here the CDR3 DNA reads TGTGCCATCAGTGAGTCCGGGGAGGGGGCTCAAAAACTGTTTTTT.

The CDR3 nucleotides read TGCAGTGCTAGCCCTGGGTTTGACTCAAACAAGCAGACCCAGTACTTC. Its translation is CSASPGFDSNKQTQYF. V is TRBV20-1 and J is TRBJ2-5; D is unclear. This CDR3 region has 16 residues. The V and J ends lost 3 bases and 6 bases respectively, with 23 bases between them. Germline V gives CDR1 DFQATT, CDR2 SNEGSKA (reference sequence).

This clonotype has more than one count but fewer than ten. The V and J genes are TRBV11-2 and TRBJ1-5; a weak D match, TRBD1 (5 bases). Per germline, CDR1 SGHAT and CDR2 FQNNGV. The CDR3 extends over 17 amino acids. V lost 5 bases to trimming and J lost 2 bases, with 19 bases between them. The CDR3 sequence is CASSPLGLGVGNQPQHF. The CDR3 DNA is TGTGCCAGCAGCCCTTTAGGTTTAGGGGTTGGCAATCAGCCCCAGCATTTT.

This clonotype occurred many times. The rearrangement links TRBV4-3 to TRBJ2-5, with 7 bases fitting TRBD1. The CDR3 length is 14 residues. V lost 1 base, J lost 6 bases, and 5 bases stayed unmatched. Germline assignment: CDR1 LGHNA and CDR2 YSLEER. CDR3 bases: TGCGCCAGCAGCCAAGCTCCGGGACAGAAGACCCAGTACTTC. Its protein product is CASSQAPGQKTQYF.

The CDR3 nucleotides are TGTGCCAGCAGCTTGGACGGGCAGGGATTTGAGCAGTACTTC. It encodes CASSLDGQGFEQYF. This chain connects TRBV28 to TRBJ2-7, with a weak D call TRBD1 (5 bases). The CDR3 covers 14 residues. V gave up 6 bases and J gave up 7 bases, with 19 bases separating them. Germline CDR1 is MDHEN and CDR2 is SYDVKM.

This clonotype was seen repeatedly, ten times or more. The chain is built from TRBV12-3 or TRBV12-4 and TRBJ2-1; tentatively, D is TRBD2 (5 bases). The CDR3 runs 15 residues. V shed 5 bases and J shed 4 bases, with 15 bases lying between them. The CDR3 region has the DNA TGTGCCAGCAGTGGAGCGGAGTCGGCTTACAATGAGCAGTTCTTC. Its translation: CASSGAESAYNEQFF.

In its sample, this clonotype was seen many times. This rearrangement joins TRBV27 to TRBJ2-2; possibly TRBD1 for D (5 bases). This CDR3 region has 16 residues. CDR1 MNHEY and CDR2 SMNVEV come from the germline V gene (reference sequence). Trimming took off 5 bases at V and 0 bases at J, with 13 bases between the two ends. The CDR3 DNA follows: TGTGCCAGCAGTACCTCGGCGACAGCGAACACCGGGGAGCTGTTTTTT. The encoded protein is CASSTSATANTGELFF.

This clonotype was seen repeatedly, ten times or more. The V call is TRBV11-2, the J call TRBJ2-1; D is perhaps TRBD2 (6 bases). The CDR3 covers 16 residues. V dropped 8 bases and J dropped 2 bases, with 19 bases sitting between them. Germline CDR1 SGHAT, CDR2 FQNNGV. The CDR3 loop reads CASVNGRESPYNEQFF. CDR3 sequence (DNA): TGTGCCAGCGTAAACGGCCGGGAGAGTCCCTACAATGAGCAGTTCTTC.

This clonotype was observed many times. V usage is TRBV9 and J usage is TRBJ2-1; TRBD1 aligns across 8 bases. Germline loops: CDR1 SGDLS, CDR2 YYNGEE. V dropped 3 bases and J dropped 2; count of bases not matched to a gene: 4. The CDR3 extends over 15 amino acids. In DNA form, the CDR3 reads TGTGCCAGCAGCGCCTGGGACAGGCCCTACAATGAGCAGTTCTTC. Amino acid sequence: CASSAWDRPYNEQFF.

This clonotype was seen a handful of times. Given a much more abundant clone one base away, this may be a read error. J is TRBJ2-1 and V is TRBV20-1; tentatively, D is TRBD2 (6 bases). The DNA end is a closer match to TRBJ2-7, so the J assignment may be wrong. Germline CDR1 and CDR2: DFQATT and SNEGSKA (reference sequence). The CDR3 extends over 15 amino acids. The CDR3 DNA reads TGCAGTGCCCTTACGGGAGATAGGTCCTACAATGAGCAGTACTTC. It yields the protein CSALTGDRSYNEQYF.

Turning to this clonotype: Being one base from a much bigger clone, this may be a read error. Here the CDR3 reads CASSSYGAYEQYF. CDR3 nucleotide sequence: TGTGCCAGCAGTTCTTACGGGGCCTACGAGCAGTACTTC. J is TRBJ2-7 and V is TRBV28, with TRBD2 as a possible D gene (5 bases). Germline V gene sequence: CDR1 MDHEN, CDR2 SYDVKM. The CDR3 extends over 13 amino acids. Trimming removed 4 bases at V and 2 bases at J, with 9 bases between.

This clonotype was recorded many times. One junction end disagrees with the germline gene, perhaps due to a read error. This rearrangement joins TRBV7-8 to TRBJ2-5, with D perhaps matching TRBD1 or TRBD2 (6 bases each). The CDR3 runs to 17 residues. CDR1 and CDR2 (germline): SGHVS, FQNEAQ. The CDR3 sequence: CASSLEMGGPNQETQYF. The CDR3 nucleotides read TGTGCCAGCAGCTTAGAGATGGGGGGCCCAAACCAGGAGACCCAGTACTTC. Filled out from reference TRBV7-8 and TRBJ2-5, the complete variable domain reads GAGVSQSPRYKVAKRGQDVALRCDPISGHVSLFWYQQALGQGPEFLTYFQNEAQLDKSGLPSDRFFAERPEGSVSTLKIQRTQQEDSAVYLCASSLEMGGPNQETQYFGPGTRLLVL.

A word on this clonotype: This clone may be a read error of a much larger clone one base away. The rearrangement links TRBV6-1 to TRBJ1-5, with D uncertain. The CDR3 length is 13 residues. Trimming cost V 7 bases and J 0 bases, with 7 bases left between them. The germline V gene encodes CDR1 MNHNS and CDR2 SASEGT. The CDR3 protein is CASNSGSNQPQHF. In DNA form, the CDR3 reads TGTGCCAGCAACAGCGGTAGCAATCAGCCCCAGCATTTT.

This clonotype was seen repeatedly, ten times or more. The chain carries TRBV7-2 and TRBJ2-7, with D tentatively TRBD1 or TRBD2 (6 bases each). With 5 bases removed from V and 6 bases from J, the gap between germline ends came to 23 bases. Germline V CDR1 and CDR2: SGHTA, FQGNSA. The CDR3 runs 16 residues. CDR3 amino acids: CASSRGIPGAGGEQYF. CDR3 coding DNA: TGTGCCAGCAGCCGCGGAATACCGGGGGCAGGAGGCGAGCAGTACTTC.

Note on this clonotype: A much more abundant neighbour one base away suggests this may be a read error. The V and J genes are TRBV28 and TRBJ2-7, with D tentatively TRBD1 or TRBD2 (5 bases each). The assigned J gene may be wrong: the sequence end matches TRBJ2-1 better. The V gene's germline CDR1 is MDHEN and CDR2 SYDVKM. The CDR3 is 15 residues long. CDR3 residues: CASSPGLGIPYEQFF. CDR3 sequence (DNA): TGTGCCAGCAGTCCGGGGCTAGGGATCCCCTACGAGCAGTTCTTC.

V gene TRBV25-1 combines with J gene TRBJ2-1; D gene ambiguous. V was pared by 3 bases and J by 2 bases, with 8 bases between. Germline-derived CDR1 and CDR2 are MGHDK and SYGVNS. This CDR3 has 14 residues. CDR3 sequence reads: CASSDRRTYNEQFF. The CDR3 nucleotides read TGTGCCAGCAGTGATCGCAGGACCTACAATGAGCAGTTCTTC. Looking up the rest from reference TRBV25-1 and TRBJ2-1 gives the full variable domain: EADIYQTPRYLVIGTGKKITLECSQTMGHDKMYWYQQDPGMELHLIHYSYGVNSTEKGDLSSESTVSRIRTEHFPLTLESARPSHTSQYLCASSDRRTYNEQFFGPGTRLTVL.

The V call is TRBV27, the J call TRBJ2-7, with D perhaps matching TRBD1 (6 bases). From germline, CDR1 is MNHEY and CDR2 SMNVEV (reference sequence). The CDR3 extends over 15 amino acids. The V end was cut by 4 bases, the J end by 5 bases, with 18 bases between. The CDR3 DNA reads TGTGCCAGCAGTTGGACAGTGACCTCCCACGACGAGCAGTACTTC. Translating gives CASSWTVTSHDEQYF.

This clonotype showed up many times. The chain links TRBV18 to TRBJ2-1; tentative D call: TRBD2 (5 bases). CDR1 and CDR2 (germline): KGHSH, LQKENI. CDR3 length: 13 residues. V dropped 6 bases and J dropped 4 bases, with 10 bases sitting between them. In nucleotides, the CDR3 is TGTGCCAGCTCTGACTACCAATACAATGAGCAGTTCTTC. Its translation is CASSDYQYNEQFF. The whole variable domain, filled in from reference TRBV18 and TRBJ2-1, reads NAGVMQNPRHLVRRRGQEARLRCSPMKGHSHVYWYRQLPEEGLKFMVYLQKENIIDESGMPKERFSAEFPKEGPSILRIQQVVRGDSAAYFCASSDYQYNEQFFGPGTRLTVL.